The source of this T cell receptor (beta chain) is a study of a mutant IDH1 vaccine in newly diagnosed glioma. Across the study: Patients received vaccination from 4-6 weeks after radiotherapy alone, or with temozolomide cycles. Before enrollment, the patients had been treated with radiotherapy alone, temozolomide alone, or both together. Most of them had received both.

Time point meaning: week 11, during vaccination. Each dose of the vaccine consisted of 300 ug of mutant IDH1 20-mer peptide, with topical imiquimod. Each of the donors came in with new WHO grade 3 or 4 astrocytomas that were IDH1-mutant and ATRX-lost. Trimming shortened V by 4 bases and J by 1 base, and 11 bases separated the two germline ends. The CDR3 spans 15 residues. Looked up from germline, CDR1 is SGHRS and CDR2 is YFSETQ. Concerning this clone: The antigen is undetermined.

Study-level points and caveats: The study observed vaccine-induced immune responses in 90% to 95% of patients.

TCRdb's copy holds only in-frame clones and misses some; the assay was immunoSEQ multiplex PCR. The top ten hold 4.5% to 6% of the sample, which has roughly 130,000 clones, around 80% seen once. The chain combines TRBV5-1 with TRBJ2-2, with unresolved D. This TCR derives from a man aged 35 to 55 with glioma. The sequencing used PBMCs, collected from a glioma patient whose treatment included an IDH1 peptide vaccine. CDR3 in amino acids: CASSQQTMNTGELFF. CDR3 DNA sequence: TGCGCCAGCAGCCAACAGACGATGAACACCGGGGAGCTGTTTTTT.